Included here is one T cell receptor (beta chain) sequence, with context. Its antigen is still unknown. The data belong to a study of T cell responses to AZD1222 COVID-19 vaccine. Findings of the study overall: Females outnumbered males among donors, who were mostly white British; clonal diversity was possibly underestimated.

Libraries were prepared by immunoSEQ multiplex PCR; TCRdb keeps only in-frame clonotypes and omits some of them. The sample has some 160,000 clones; roughly 90% are singletons. The V gene's germline CDR1 is SGHRS and CDR2 YFSETQ. V trimming: 4 bases; J trimming: 6 bases; junction bases outside the gene matches: 6. There are 14 residues in the CDR3. The sequencing here drew on peripheral blood, taken on day 0 of AZD1222 vaccination. This clonotype was sampled from an adult in good health. This chain connects TRBV5-1 to TRBJ2-2; 7 bases align to TRBD1. DNA for the CDR3: TGCGCCAGCAGCCGGGACAGTACGGCCGGGGAGCTGTTTTTT. Translation: CASSRDSTAGELFF.